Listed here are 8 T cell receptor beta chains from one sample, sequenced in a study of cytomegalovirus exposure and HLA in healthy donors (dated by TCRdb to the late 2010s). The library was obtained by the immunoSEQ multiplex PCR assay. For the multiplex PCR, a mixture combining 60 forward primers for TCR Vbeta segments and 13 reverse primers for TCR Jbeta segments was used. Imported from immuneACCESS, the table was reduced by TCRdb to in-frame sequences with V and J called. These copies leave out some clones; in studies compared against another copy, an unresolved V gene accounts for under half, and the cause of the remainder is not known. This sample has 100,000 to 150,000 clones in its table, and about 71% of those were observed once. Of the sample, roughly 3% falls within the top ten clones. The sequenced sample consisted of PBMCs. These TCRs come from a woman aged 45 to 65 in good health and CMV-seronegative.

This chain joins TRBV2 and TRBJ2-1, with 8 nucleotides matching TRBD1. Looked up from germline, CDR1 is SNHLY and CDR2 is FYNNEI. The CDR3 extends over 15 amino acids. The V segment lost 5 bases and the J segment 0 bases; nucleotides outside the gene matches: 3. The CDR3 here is CASSSGTGSYNEQFF. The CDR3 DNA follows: TGTGCCAGCAGTTCCGGGACAGGCTCCTACAATGAGCAGTTCTTC.

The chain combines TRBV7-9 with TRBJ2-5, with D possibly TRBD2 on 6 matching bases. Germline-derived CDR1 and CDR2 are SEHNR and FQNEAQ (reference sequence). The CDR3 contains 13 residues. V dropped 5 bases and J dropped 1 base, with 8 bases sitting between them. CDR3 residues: CASSMGLQETQYF. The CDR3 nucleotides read TGTGCCAGCAGCATGGGACTCCAAGAGACCCAGTACTTC.

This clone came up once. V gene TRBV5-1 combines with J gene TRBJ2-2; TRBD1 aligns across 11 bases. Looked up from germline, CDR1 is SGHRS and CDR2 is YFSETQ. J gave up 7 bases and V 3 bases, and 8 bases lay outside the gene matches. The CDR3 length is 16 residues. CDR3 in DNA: TGCGCCAGCAGCTCGTGGACAGGGGGCCTGTTCGGGGAGCTGTTTTTT. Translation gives CASSSWTGGLFGELFF.

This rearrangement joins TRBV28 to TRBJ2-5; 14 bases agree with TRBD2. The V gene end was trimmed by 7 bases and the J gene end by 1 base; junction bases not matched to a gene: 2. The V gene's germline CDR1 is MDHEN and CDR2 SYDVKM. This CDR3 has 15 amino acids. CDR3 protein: CASKGLAGGQETQYF. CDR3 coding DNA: TGTGCCAGCAAAGGACTAGCGGGAGGCCAAGAGACCCAGTACTTC.

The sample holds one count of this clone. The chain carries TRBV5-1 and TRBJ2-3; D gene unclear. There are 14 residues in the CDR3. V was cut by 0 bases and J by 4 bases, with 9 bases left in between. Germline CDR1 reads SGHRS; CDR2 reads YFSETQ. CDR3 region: CASSLGSEADTQYF. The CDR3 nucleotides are TGCGCCAGCAGCTTGGGCAGCGAGGCAGATACGCAGTATTTT.

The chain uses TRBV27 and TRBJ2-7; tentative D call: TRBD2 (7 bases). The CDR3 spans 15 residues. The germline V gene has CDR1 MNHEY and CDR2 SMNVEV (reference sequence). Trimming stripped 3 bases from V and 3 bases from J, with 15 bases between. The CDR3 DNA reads TGTGCCAGCAGTTTGGGGGCCGCTAGCGGCTACGAGCAGTACTTC. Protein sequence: CASSLGAASGYEQYF.

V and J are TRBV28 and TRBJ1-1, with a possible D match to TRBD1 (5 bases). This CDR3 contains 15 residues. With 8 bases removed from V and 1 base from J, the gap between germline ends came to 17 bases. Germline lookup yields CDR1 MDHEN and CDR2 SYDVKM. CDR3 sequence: CASPPPKGRNTEAFF. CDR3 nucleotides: TGTGCCAGCCCTCCGCCTAAGGGGCGGAACACTGAAGCTTTCTTT.

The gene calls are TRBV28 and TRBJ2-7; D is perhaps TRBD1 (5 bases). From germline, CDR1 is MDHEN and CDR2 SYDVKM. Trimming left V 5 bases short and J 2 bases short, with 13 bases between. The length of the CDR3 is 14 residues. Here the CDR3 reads CASSKPGLPYEQYF. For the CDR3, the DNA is TGTGCCAGCAGTAAGCCAGGGTTGCCCTACGAGCAGTACTTC.